The source of this T cell receptor (beta chain) is a study of T cell responses to AZD1222 COVID-19 vaccine. About the study: Analysis merged second doses at about 4 or about 12 weeks.

A remark on this clone: As yet, its antigen is unknown.

General study points: In all cases, repertoires were sampled only after the peak T cell response. At 160-218 and 743-854, vaccine-associated CD4 TCRs were dominant, and they spanned spike.

Germline V lookup: CDR1 SNHLY, CDR2 FYNNEI. This CDR3 spans 13 amino acids. Trimming removed 7 bases from V and 4 bases from J, with 14 bases in between. TCRdb's table, derived via immunoSEQ multiplex PCR, lists solely in-frame clones and lacks some. The repertoire includes 55,000 to 80,000 clones, 76% of them detected once, and over 12% sits in the top ten. This material consisted of peripheral blood, taken on day 0 of AZD1222 vaccination. This receptor was identified in an adult in good health. This rearrangement joins TRBV2 to TRBJ2-7; no clear D gene. The CDR3 is CASIGRSQYEQYF. The CDR3 DNA follows: TGTGCCAGCATCGGTCGGTCGCAGTACGAGCAGTACTTC.